The rows below give T cell receptor beta chains drawn from one sample of a study of T cell clonotyping in hematopoietic cell transplantation. TCRdb's copy holds only in-frame clones and misses some; the assay was immunoSEQ multiplex PCR. The sample shows roughly 17,000 clones, roughly 91% of them seen only once. Sequences were obtained from peripheral blood mononuclear cells. The receptors were gathered from a man aged 35-49 years in good health. Some clones in this sample may be carry-over from other donors' samples. Each CDR3 is given with its conserved first and last residue. A D gene is named only where the DNA matches it firmly. Clone size is not always given. Where it is, it says once, few, many or a class for expanded clones.

NA	TRBV2	TRBD1	TRBJ2-7	TGTGCCAGCAGGGAACAGGGGTACGAGCAGTACTTC	CASREQGYEQYF
few	TRBV7-9	TRBD1	TRBJ2-7	TGTGCCAGCACCGTAGGACAGGGGCCCCACGAGCAGTACTTC	CASTVGQGPHEQYF
NA	TRBV19	TRBD2	TRBJ2-2	TGTGCCAGTAGTACCGGGACTAGCGGGGGGCGATTCGTCGGGGAGCTGTTTTTT	CASSTGTSGGRFVGELFF
NA	TRBV7-8	TRBD1	TRBJ1-2	TGTGCCAGCAGTTCCGGGACAGACAGAGGCTACACCTTC	CASSSGTDRGYTF
NA	TRBV7-6	NA	TRBJ2-5	TGTGCCAGCAGCTTACGGGAGCAAGAGACCCAGTACTTC	CASSLREQETQYF
NA	TRBV4-1	TRBD2	TRBJ2-1	TGCGCCAGCAGCCAAGAACTAGCGGCGGGGCAGTTCTTC	CASSQELAAGQFF
NA	TRBV7-2	TRBD2	TRBJ2-1	TGTGCCAGCAGCTGGACTAGCGGGCTTAACAATGAGCAGTTCTTC	CASSWTSGLNNEQFF
NA	TRBV27	NA	TRBJ2-3	TGTGCCTCTAAGTGGGCAGGGAAGACAGATACGCAGTATTTT	CASKWAGKTDTQYF
NA	TRBV29-1	NA	TRBJ2-1	TGCAGCGTTGAAGATCAAGGGTATGAGCAGTTCTTC	CSVEDQGYEQFF
once	TRBV28	NA	TRBJ2-2	TGTGCCAGCAGTTCCGTATCCGGGGAGCTGTTTTTT	CASSSVSGELFF
few	TRBV19	NA	TRBJ1-1	TGTGCCAGTAGTATAGAGAGGGGGGAGAACACTGAAGCTTTCTTT	CASSIERGENTEAFF
NA	TRBV9	NA	TRBJ1-1	TGTGCCAGCAGCGTAGCATCAGGGGAGAACACTGAAGCTTTCTTT	CASSVASGENTEAFF
NA	TRBV6-5	TRBD1	TRBJ2-7	TGTGCCAGCAATCGGGGACAGAGTGGGGAGCAGTACTTC	CASNRGQSGEQYF
NA	TRBV7-3	NA	TRBJ2-3	TGTGCCAGCAGCTTAGGGCGCTGGGGCACAGATACGCAGTATTTT	CASSLGRWGTDTQYF
NA	TRBV5-6	TRBD1	TRBJ2-7	TGTGCCAGCAGCTTCGGGACAGACAAATCCTACGAGCAGTACTTC	CASSFGTDKSYEQYF
NA	TRBV28	TRBD1	TRBJ2-5	TGTGCCAGCAGTTTAGGGACAGGGGGGCTTGGGGAGACCCAGTACTTC	CASSLGTGGLGETQYF
NA	TRBV7-2	NA	TRBJ1-5	TGTGCCAGCAGCGCGCAGGGGACCTTGGGGCCCCAGCATTTT	CASSAQGTLGPQHF
NA	TRBV7-3	NA	TRBJ2-6	TGTGCCAGCAGCTCGGCGGGACAGAGCTCTGGGGCCAACGTCCTGACTTTC	CASSSAGQSSGANVLTF
NA	TRBV2	TRBD2	TRBJ2-1	TGTGCCAGCAGCTCTACTAGCGGGGGGGCTAACAATGAGCAGTTCTTC	CASSSTSGGANNEQFF
NA	TRBV9	NA	TRBJ2-6	TGTGCCAGCAGCCTTCGGGGGTCTGGGGCCAACGTCCTGACTTTC	CASSLRGSGANVLTF
NA	TRBV20-1	NA	TRBJ2-7	TGCAGTGCTAGTAGCGAGTACGAGCAGTACTTC	CSASSEYEQYF
NA	TRBV28	NA	TRBJ1-6	TGTGCCAGCAGTTCAGGGACGCCTGATAATTCACCCCTCCACTTT	CASSSGTPDNSPLHF
NA	TRBV6-5	NA	TRBJ2-5	TGTGCCAGCAGTTACTCGACCAGAACGGAGACCCAGTACTTC	CASSYSTRTETQYF
NA	TRBV19	TRBD1	TRBJ1-1	TGTGCCACTCAACCACAGGGGGGAAACACTGAAGCTTTCTTT	CATQPQGGNTEAFF
NA	TRBV6-5	TRBD1	TRBJ2-7	TGTGCCAGCAGATCCTTGGGCAGGGGGCCCCACGAGCAGTACTTC	CASRSLGRGPHEQYF
NA	TRBV2	NA	TRBJ1-5	TGTGCCAGCCTTCAGGAGGGTAATCAGCCTCAGCATTTT	CASLQEGNQPQHF
NA	TRBV5-5	TRBD2	TRBJ2-1	TGTGCCAGCAGCGTCTCCCTAGCGGGATCCTACAATGAGCAGTTCTTC	CASSVSLAGSYNEQFF
NA	TRBV5-6	NA	TRBJ2-5	TGTGCCAGCAGCATGGGTACACGCCAAGAGACCCAGTACTTC	CASSMGTRQETQYF
NA	TRBV11-2	TRBD1	TRBJ2-7	TGTGCCAGCAGCTTTACAGGGGGCATCCACGAGCAGTACTTC	CASSFTGGIHEQYF
NA	TRBV5-1	TRBD1	TRBJ1-1	TGCGCCAGCAGCTGGGGGACAGGGGAGGAAGCTTTCTTT	CASSWGTGEEAFF
NA	TRBV11-2	TRBD2	TRBJ2-3	TGTGCCAGCAGCCTGACTAGCGGAAACACAGATACGCAGTATTTT	CASSLTSGNTDTQYF
NA	TRBV29-1	NA	TRBJ2-3	TGCAGCGTTGAATACTCCCGACAAGTGGATACGCAGTATTTT	CSVEYSRQVDTQYF
NA	TRBV30	NA	TRBJ1-1	TGTGCCTGGAAACGGGGGCTGGGAACCACTGAAGCTTTCTTT	CAWKRGLGTTEAFF
NA	TRBV25-1	NA	TRBJ2-7	TGTGCCACTGCTAATGAGGGGGACCCCTACGAGCAGTACTTC	CATANEGDPYEQYF
NA	TRBV5-1	TRBD1	TRBJ2-1	TGCGCCAGCAGCAGGGGACAGACCTACAATGAGCAGTTCTTC	CASSRGQTYNEQFF
NA	TRBV5-1	NA	TRBJ2-3	TGCGCCAGCAGCTTAAACCGGATCGATACGCAGTATTTT	CASSLNRIDTQYF
NA	TRBV7-2	NA	TRBJ2-1	TGTGCCAGCAGTTCCCCGGGGGCTCTCTACAATGAGCAGTTCTTC	CASSSPGALYNEQFF
few	TRBV7-6	NA	TRBJ1-1	TGTGCCAGCAGCCCAGGGACCACTGAAGCTTTCTTT	CASSPGTTEAFF
NA	TRBV6-5	NA	TRBJ1-5	TGTGCCAGCAGTTACTCGTTGGTGGGTCAGCCCCAGCATTTT	CASSYSLVGQPQHF
NA	TRBV13	NA	TRBJ2-1	TGTGCCAGCAGCTCCCGACTAGGGGACAATGAGCAGTTCTTC	CASSSRLGDNEQFF